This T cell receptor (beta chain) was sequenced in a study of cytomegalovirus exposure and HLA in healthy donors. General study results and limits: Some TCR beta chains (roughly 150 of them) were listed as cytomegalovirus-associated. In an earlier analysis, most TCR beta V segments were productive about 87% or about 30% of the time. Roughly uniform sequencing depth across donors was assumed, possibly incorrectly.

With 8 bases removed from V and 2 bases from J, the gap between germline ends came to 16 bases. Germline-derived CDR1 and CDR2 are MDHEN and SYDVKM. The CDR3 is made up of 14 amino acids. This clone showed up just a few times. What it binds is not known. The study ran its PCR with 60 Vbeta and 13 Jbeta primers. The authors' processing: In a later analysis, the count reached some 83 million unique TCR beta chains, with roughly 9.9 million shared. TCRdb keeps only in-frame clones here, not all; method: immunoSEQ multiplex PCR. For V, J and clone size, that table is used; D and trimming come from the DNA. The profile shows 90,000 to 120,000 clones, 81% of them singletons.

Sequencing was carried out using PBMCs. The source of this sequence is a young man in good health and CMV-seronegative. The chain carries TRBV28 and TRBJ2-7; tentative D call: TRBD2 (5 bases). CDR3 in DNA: TGTGCCAGCGCCTTCGGGGAGAATCCCTACGAGCAGTACTTC. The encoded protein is CASAFGENPYEQYF.